A single sample gave rise to the 29 T cell receptor beta chains below, sequenced in a study of T cell changes during pregnancy in multiple sclerosis. The method was immunoSEQ multiplex PCR; TCRdb's version includes in-frame clones alone and lacks a portion of them. Among about 120,000 clones listed, 80% to 95% were seen once. The sample consisted of peripheral blood, taken before pregnancy. The receptors here all came from a female donor with multiple sclerosis, enrolled in a pregnancy study.

The chain combines TRBV13 with TRBJ1-4, with 8 bases aligning to TRBD1. The V segment lost 5 bases and the J segment 8 bases; nucleotides outside the gene matches: 4. CDR3 length equals 13 residues. CDR1 and CDR2 from the germline V gene are PRHDT and FYEKMQ (reference sequence). As DNA, the CDR3 is TGTGCCAGCAGCACGGGACAGGAAGAAAAACTGTTTTTT. This translates into CASSTGQEEKLFF.

This clone appeared once. V and J are TRBV7-2 and TRBJ2-5; 8 nucleotides align to TRBD1. Germline CDR1 is SGHTA and CDR2 is FQGNSA. V was clipped by 1 base and J by 3 bases; unmatched bases: 13. The CDR3 is made up of 18 amino acids. The CDR3 protein is CASSLGRTGLLSKETQYF. The CDR3 region has the DNA TGTGCCAGCAGCTTAGGAAGGACAGGGTTATTATCGAAAGAGACCCAGTACTTC.

The chain is built from TRBV2 and TRBJ1-2; a weak D match, TRBD1 (5 bases). The length of the CDR3 is 16 residues. V dropped 0 bases and J dropped 0 bases, with 11 bases sitting between them. From germline, CDR1 is SNHLY and CDR2 FYNNEI. The DNA of the CDR3 is TGTGCCAGCAGTGAAGCGCTCCGGGGGGCTAACTATGGCTACACCTTC. Translation: CASSEALRGANYGYTF.

The rearrangement links TRBV5-5 to TRBJ1-2; 7 bases match TRBD1. The CDR3 spans 13 residues. Germline-derived CDR1 and CDR2 are SGHKS and YYEKEE (reference sequence). The junction had 2 bases not matched to a gene; V was cut back by 2 bases and J by 4 bases. CDR3 loop: CASSFGTVYGYTF. The DNA of the CDR3 is TGTGCCAGCAGCTTTGGGACAGTCTATGGCTACACCTTC.

This rearrangement joins TRBV6-1 to TRBJ1-2; 8 bases align to TRBD1. The junction had 5 bases not matched to a gene; V was cut back by 6 bases and J by 8 bases. Germline V gene lookup returns CDR1 MNHNS and CDR2 SASEGT. This CDR3 comprises 12 residues. CDR3 DNA: TGTGCCAGCAGCGACAGGGGAAGGGGCTACACCTTC. It codes for CASSDRGRGYTF.

The chain carries TRBV14 and TRBJ2-2, with a tentative D call TRBD2 (5 bases). Germline loops: CDR1 SGHDN, CDR2 FVKESK. V lost 0 bases to trimming and J lost 0 bases, with 8 bases between them. The CDR3 spans 16 residues. The CDR3 DNA is TGTGCCAGCAGCCAAGAGGTGGGAGCGAACACCGGGGAGCTGTTTTTT. This translates into CASSQEVGANTGELFF.

V gene TRBV28 combines with J gene TRBJ2-7; possible D gene TRBD2, 5 bases. Per germline, CDR1 MDHEN and CDR2 SYDVKM. The CDR3 covers 13 residues. V was shortened by 6 bases and J by 4 bases, with 13 bases between the two germline ends. For the CDR3, the DNA is TGTGCCAGCAGGCCGACGGGAACATACGAGCAGTACTTC. Protein product: CASRPTGTYEQYF.

This clone has a single count. V gene TRBV7-9 combines with J gene TRBJ2-5; 8 nucleotides match TRBD2. The V segment lost 0 bases and the J segment 5 bases; nucleotides outside the gene matches: 17. The CDR3 contains 19 residues. From germline, CDR1 is SEHNR and CDR2 FQNEAQ (reference sequence). CDR3 region: CASSLAPELGTRLHETQYF. CDR3 bases: TGTGCCAGCAGCTTAGCGCCGGAGCTGGGGACTAGACTTCACGAGACCCAGTACTTC.

The J gene is TRBJ2-2, the V gene TRBV7-7, with a weak D call TRBD2 (7 bases). The CDR3 has 16 residues. Trimming stripped 5 bases from V and 4 bases from J, with 17 bases between. The germline CDR1 and CDR2 sequences are SSHAT and FNYEAQ (reference sequence). CDR3 in amino acids: CASSPWGGQSTGELFF. CDR3 coding DNA: TGTGCCAGCAGCCCCTGGGGGGGGCAATCCACCGGGGAGCTGTTTTTT. Full variable domain (rest looked up from reference TRBV7-7 and TRBJ2-2): GAGVSQSPRYKVTKRGQDVTLRCDPISSHATLYWYQQALGQGPEFLTYFNYEAQPDKSGLPSDRFSAERPEGSISTLTIQRTEQRDSAMYRCASSPWGGQSTGELFFGEGSRLTVL.

The table lists this clone with a few counts. The chain uses TRBV5-1 and TRBJ2-7, with D possibly matching TRBD2 (5 bases). With 4 bases removed from V and 2 bases from J, the gap between germline ends came to 16 bases. This CDR3 region has 15 residues. The germline V gene encodes CDR1 SGHRS and CDR2 YFSETQ. CDR3 residues: CASSGGGAGTYEQYF. The CDR3 region has the DNA TGCGCCAGCAGCGGCGGTGGTGCGGGCACCTACGAGCAGTACTTC. Supplemented by reference TRBV5-1 and TRBJ2-7, the full variable domain reads KAGVTQTPRYLIKTRGQQVTLSCSPISGHRSVSWYQQTPGQGLQFLFEYFSETQRNKGNFPGRFSGRQFSNSRSEMNVSTLELGDSALYLCASSGGGAGTYEQYFGPGTRLTVT.

This sequence joins TRBV5-1 and TRBJ2-5, with 8 bases identical to TRBD1. CDR1 is SGHRS, CDR2 YFSETQ, per germline. V shed 4 bases and J 7 bases; nucleotides not matched to a gene: 12. The CDR3 length is 15 residues. CDR3 region: CASSPGTGARRTQYF. CDR3 in DNA: TGCGCCAGCAGCCCGGGGACAGGCGCAAGGAGGACCCAGTACTTC.

The gene calls are TRBV6-6 and TRBJ2-2, with a possible D match to TRBD1 (6 bases). CDR1 is MNHNY, CDR2 SVGAGI, per germline (reference sequence). This CDR3 is 15 amino acids long. V was shortened by 0 bases and J by 5 bases, with 10 bases between the two germline ends. In DNA form, the CDR3 reads TGTGCCAGCAGTTACTCCAGGGGTGGAACCGGGGAGCTGTTTTTT. Translating it yields CASSYSRGGTGELFF.

The rearrangement uses TRBV2 and TRBJ1-2; 7 bases agree with TRBD1. The CDR3 consists of 12 residues. CDR1 is SNHLY, CDR2 FYNNEI, per germline. The J segment lost 3 bases and the V segment lost 11 bases, leaving 6 bases of the junction unmatched. The DNA for the CDR3 is TGTGCCGGCACAGGGGAAGACTATGGCTACACCTTC. It codes for CAGTGEDYGYTF.

The chain employs TRBV7-3 and TRBJ1-1; possibly TRBD1 for D (5 bases). The CDR3 is 14 amino acids. Germline CDR1 and CDR2: SGHTA and FQGTGA. V was shortened by 1 base and J by 3 bases, with 9 bases between the two germline ends. This CDR3 is CASSLRRGDTEAFF. The CDR3 nucleotides read TGTGCCAGCAGCTTAAGGCGGGGGGACACTGAAGCTTTCTTT.

As to this clone: The sample carries other DNA sequences with the same CDR3. The chain is built from TRBV28 and TRBJ2-2, with D possibly being TRBD2 (5 bases). Germline CDR1 reads MDHEN; CDR2 reads SYDVKM. The V gene lost 2 bases and the J gene lost 6 bases, with 7 bases spanning the gap. The CDR3 loop spans 13 amino acids. The CDR3 reads CASSLLGAGELFF. CDR3 bases: TGTGCCAGCAGTTTACTGGGAGCCGGGGAGCTGTTTTTT.

The CDR3 loop reads CASASSSYNEQFF. DNA for the CDR3: TGTGCCAGCGCTTCGAGCTCCTACAATGAGCAGTTCTTC. The rearrangement uses TRBV28 and TRBJ2-1; D is uncertain. The V end lost 8 bases, the J end lost 0 bases, and 8 bases lay between the germline ends. Germline V gene lookup returns CDR1 MDHEN and CDR2 SYDVKM. CDR3 length equals 13 residues.

This chain connects TRBV11-2 to TRBJ2-1; 7 nucleotides align to TRBD2. V lost 5 bases to trimming and J lost 3 bases; unmatched junction nucleotides: 13. The CDR3 spans 17 residues. Germline lookup yields CDR1 SGHAT and CDR2 FQNNGV. The CDR3 nucleotides are TGTGCCAGCAGCAACGACCAGAGCGGGGTAGGCTACAATGAGCAGTTCTTC. It codes for CASSNDQSGVGYNEQFF.

The table lists this clone with a count of one. The V call is TRBV20-1, the J call TRBJ1-1; no firm D call. CDR3 size: 11 residues. Trimming shortened V by 3 bases and J by 6 bases, and 8 bases separated the two germline ends. Germline V gene sequence: CDR1 DFQATT, CDR2 SNEGSKA (reference sequence). CDR3 region: CSASPVPEAFF. The CDR3 DNA is TGCAGTGCTAGTCCGGTACCTGAAGCTTTCTTT.

This clone showed up just once. This chain joins TRBV6-5 and TRBJ1-1, with unresolved D. V lost 2 bases and J lost 4, with 8 bases in between. Germline V lookup: CDR1 MNHEY, CDR2 SVGAGI. This CDR3 has 13 amino acids. In DNA, the CDR3 is TGTGCCAGCAGTTACGCCGGTGTCACTGAAGCTTTCTTT. Amino acids: CASSYAGVTEAFF.

The rearrangement links TRBV19 to TRBJ2-1; the D is unclear. This CDR3 has 14 amino acids. V was cut by 5 bases and J by 0 bases, with 8 bases left in between. CDR1 is LNHDA and CDR2 is SQIVND in the germline V gene (reference sequence). The CDR3 nucleotides read TGTGCCAGTAGTTCTAAGAGCTCCTACAATGAGCAGTTCTTC. Its translation is CASSSKSSYNEQFF.

The chain has TRBV20-1 and TRBJ1-6; D gene uncertain. This CDR3 is built from 11 residues. Germline V gene data show CDR1 as DFQATT and CDR2 as SNEGSKA (reference sequence). V lost 5 bases to trimming and J lost 13 bases, with 12 bases between them. The CDR3 DNA sequence: TGCAGTGCTGCCTTCGGTTCGCCCCTCCACTTT. This sequence encodes CSAAFGSPLHF.

This sequence joins TRBV9 and TRBJ2-2, with 8 bases aligning to TRBD2. The CDR3 loop spans 18 amino acids. The germline CDR1 and CDR2 sequences are SGDLS and YYNGEE. Trimming at V came to 0 bases and at J to 5 bases, leaving 12 bases not matched to a gene. CDR3: CASSVAPSGWKLTGELFF. CDR3 sequence (DNA): TGTGCCAGCAGCGTAGCCCCTAGCGGGTGGAAGCTAACCGGGGAGCTGTTTTTT.

V is TRBV5-1 and J is TRBJ2-5; D is perhaps TRBD2 (5 bases). Trimming stripped 5 bases from V and 1 base from J, with 15 bases between. Germline V gene data show CDR1 as SGHRS and CDR2 as YFSETQ. The CDR3 length is 15 residues. This CDR3 is CASRIFGAAQETQYF. Here the CDR3 DNA reads TGCGCCAGCAGAATATTCGGAGCGGCCCAAGAGACCCAGTACTTC.

The chain links TRBV7-2 to TRBJ1-2; no reliable D call. The length of the CDR3 is 13 residues. Germline values: CDR1 SGHTA, CDR2 FQGNSA. V gave up 6 bases and J gave up 5 bases, with 13 bases separating them. The CDR3 DNA follows: TGTGCCAGCAGGCTAGAGTCGGTTTATGGCTACACCTTC. Its protein product is CASRLESVYGYTF.

The genes are TRBV7-3 and TRBJ2-2; 7 bases match TRBD2. This CDR3 has 14 residues. CDR1 is SGHTA, CDR2 FQGTGA, per germline. Trimming took 5 bases from V and 4 from J; bases not matched to a gene: 4. The CDR3 DNA is TGTGCCAGCAGCGCCCCTAGCGGCACCGGGGAGCTGTTTTTT. Translation: CASSAPSGTGELFF. Full variable domain (missing parts from reference TRBV7-3 and TRBJ2-2): GAGVSQTPSNKVTEKGKYVELRCDPISGHTALYWYRQSLGQGPEFLIYFQGTGAADDSGLPNDRFFAVRPEGSVSTLKIQRTERGDSAVYLCASSAPSGTGELFFGEGSRLTVL.

The chain combines TRBV5-4 with TRBJ1-6; the match to TRBD1 covers 11 bases. CDR1 is SGHNT and CDR2 is YYREEE in the germline V gene (reference sequence). The CDR3 is 14 amino acids. V was pared by 3 bases and J by 9 bases, with 2 bases of the junction left unmatched. The CDR3, as DNA: TGTGCCAGCAGCTCGGGGACAGGGGGTTCACCCCTCCACTTT. It encodes CASSSGTGGSPLHF.

The J gene is TRBJ2-5, the V gene TRBV2, with D perhaps TRBD1 (5 bases). This CDR3 comprises 11 residues. V lost 7 bases and J lost 4, with 7 bases in between. The germline V gene encodes CDR1 SNHLY and CDR2 FYNNEI. For the CDR3, the DNA is TGTGCCAGCACAGGGTCAGAGACCCAGTACTTC. Translated: CASTGSETQYF.

This clone has just one count. The rearrangement joins TRBV5-4 to TRBJ2-3; tentatively, D is TRBD2 (7 bases). Trimming stripped 4 bases from V and 0 bases from J, with 21 bases between. Germline CDR1 is SGHNT and CDR2 is YYREEE (reference sequence). The CDR3 loop spans 18 amino acids. The CDR3 is CASSMDLPGGSSTDTQYF. The CDR3 DNA reads TGTGCCAGCAGCATGGACCTCCCGGGGGGCTCTAGCACAGATACGCAGTATTTT.

This chain links TRBV6-4 with TRBJ2-3, with 7 bases that match TRBD1. The CDR3 has 16 amino acids. Germline CDR1 is MRHNA and CDR2 is SNTAGT. With V trimmed by 0 bases and J by 2 bases, 5 bases remained unmatched. CDR3 protein: CASSDSGDSFTDTQYF. CDR3 nucleotide sequence: TGTGCCAGCAGTGACTCCGGGGACAGTTTCACAGATACGCAGTATTTT.